This T cell receptor (beta chain) was obtained from a study of blood T cell repertoires in COVID-19. Study-level background: COVID-19 samples collected from the United States, Italy and Spain covered acute and convalescent phases. The cDNA or gDNA used as material had been derived from T cells, B-cell-depleted T cells, or PBMCs.

V was clipped by 1 base and J by 5 bases, with 9 bases between them. The CDR3 is made up of 15 amino acids. Germline V CDR1 and CDR2: LGHNA, YNFKEQ. Profiling relied on immunoSEQ multiplex PCR, and the TCRdb table lists in-frame clones only, not all of them. The table shows about 260,000 clones, with roughly 86% occurring only once. Sample: peripheral blood. The chain carries TRBV4-2 and TRBJ1-6; D is unclear. The source of this sequence is a human donor in a cohort sampled during active COVID-19. CDR3 loop: CASSQVVLHNSPLHF. The CDR3 DNA is TGTGCCAGCAGCCAAGTCGTTCTCCATAATTCACCCCTCCACTTT.